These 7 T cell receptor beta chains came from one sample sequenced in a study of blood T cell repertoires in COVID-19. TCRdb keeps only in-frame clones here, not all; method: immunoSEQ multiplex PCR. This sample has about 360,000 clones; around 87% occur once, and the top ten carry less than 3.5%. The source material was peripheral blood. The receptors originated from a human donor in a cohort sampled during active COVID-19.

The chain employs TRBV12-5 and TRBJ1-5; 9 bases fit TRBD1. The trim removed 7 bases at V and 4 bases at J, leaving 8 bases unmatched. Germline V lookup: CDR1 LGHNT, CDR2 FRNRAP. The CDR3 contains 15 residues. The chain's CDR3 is CASAEGTGRNQPQHF. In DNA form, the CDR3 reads TGTGCTAGTGCCGAGGGGACAGGGCGAAATCAGCCCCAGCATTTT.

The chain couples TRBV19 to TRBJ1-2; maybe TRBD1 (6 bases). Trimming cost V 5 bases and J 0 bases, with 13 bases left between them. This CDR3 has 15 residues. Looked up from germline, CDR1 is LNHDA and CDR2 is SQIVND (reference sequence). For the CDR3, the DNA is TGTGCCAGTAGTCAAACCCGGACAGCTAACTATGGCTACACCTTC. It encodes CASSQTRTANYGYTF.

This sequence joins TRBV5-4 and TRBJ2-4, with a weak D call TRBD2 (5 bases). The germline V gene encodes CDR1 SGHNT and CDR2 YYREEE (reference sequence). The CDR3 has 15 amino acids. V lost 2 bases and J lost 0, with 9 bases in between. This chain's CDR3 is CASSLRGIAKNIQYF. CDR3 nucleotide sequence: TGTGCCAGCAGCTTACGGGGAATAGCCAAAAACATTCAGTACTTC. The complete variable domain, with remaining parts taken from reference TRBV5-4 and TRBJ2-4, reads ETGVTQSPTHLIKTRGQQVTLRCSSQSGHNTVSWYQQALGQGPQFIFQYYREEENGRGNFPPRFSGLQFPNYSSELNVNALELDDSALYLCASSLRGIAKNIQYFGAGTRLSVL.

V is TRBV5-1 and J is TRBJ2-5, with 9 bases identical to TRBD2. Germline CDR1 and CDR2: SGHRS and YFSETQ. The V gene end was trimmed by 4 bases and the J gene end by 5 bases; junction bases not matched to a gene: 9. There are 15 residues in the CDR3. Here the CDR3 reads CASSTDLAGRETQYF. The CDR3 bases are TGCGCCAGCAGCACCGACCTAGCGGGAAGGGAGACCCAGTACTTC.

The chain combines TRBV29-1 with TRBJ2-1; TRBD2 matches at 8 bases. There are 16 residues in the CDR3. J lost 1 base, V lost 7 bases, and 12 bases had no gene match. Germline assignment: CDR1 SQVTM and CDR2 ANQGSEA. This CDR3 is CSGRRSGSRSYNEQFF. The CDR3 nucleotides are TGCAGCGGTAGACGAAGCGGGAGTCGTTCCTACAATGAGCAGTTCTTC.

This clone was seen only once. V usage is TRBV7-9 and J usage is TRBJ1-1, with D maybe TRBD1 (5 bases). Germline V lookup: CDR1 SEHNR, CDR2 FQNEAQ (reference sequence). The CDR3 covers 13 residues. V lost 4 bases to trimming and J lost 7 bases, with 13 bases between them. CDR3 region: CASSWREGIEAFF. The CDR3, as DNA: TGTGCCAGCAGCTGGAGGGAGGGGATTGAAGCTTTCTTT.

The DNA of the CDR3 is TGTGCCAGCGGACACCAGGGGGATCGAGAAGAGACCCAGTACTTC. This codes for CASGHQGDREETQYF. The chain couples TRBV25-1 to TRBJ2-5; 7 bases are a match to TRBD1. The CDR3 has 15 amino acids. Germline CDR1 is MGHDK and CDR2 is SYGVNS. The V and J ends lost 8 bases and 3 bases, in that order; junction bases with no gene match: 12.